The rows below give T cell receptor beta chains drawn from one sample of a study of regulatory T cells in long-lasting Graves disease. Each CDR3 protein gets one entry after TCRdb re-called the multiplex PCR reads with MiXCR. The sample shows 650,000 to 850,000 distinct CDR3 sequences, approximately 29% of them seen only once. Sample: peripheral blood mononuclear cells (PBMCs), taken when the disease was refractory, from a patient treated with antithyroid drugs. The receptors stem from a female donor with Graves disease. Each CDR3 is given without its conserved first and last residue. Fields, in order: clone size, J gene, V gene, CDR3 protein. Some rows mark clone size as missing; the rest say once, few, many or name a class of expanded clone.

clone_size: few; j_call: TRBJ1-4; v_call: TRBV2; cdr3_aa: ASSFGTRNEKLF
clone_size: -; j_call: TRBJ1-1; v_call: TRBV19; cdr3_aa: ASSIRGTDTEAF
clone_size: few; j_call: TRBJ1-3; v_call: TRBV6-1; cdr3_aa: ASSEGADGNTIY
clone_size: -; j_call: TRBJ2-3; v_call: TRBV5-4; cdr3_aa: ASSRTGEIAGPDTQY
clone_size: few; j_call: TRBJ2-5; v_call: TRBV5-6; cdr3_aa: ASSSTGRGEETQY
clone_size: -; j_call: TRBJ1-1; v_call: TRBV7-3; cdr3_aa: ASSLTGKWNTEAF
clone_size: many; j_call: TRBJ2-7; v_call: TRBV12-3/TRBV12-4; cdr3_aa: ASTKRLGGGAYEQY
clone_size: -; j_call: TRBJ1-2; v_call: TRBV6-9; cdr3_aa: ASSFTGTTNGYT
clone_size: many; j_call: TRBJ1-2; v_call: TRBV28; cdr3_aa: ASRDRGPGGYT
clone_size: -; j_call: TRBJ2-7; v_call: TRBV10-3; cdr3_aa: AISDLTEQY
clone_size: -; j_call: TRBJ1-6; v_call: TRBV28; cdr3_aa: ASSSSRDREQPPLH
clone_size: -; j_call: TRBJ2-3; v_call: TRBV3-1; cdr3_aa: ASNHPDAPGDTQY
clone_size: -; j_call: TRBJ2-7; v_call: TRBV7-9; cdr3_aa: ASSLAGLEYYEQY
clone_size: -; j_call: TRBJ2-1; v_call: TRBV9; cdr3_aa: ASSPRLAGTYNEQF
clone_size: -; j_call: TRBJ2-7; v_call: TRBV7-9; cdr3_aa: ASSLEGLGREQY
clone_size: -; j_call: TRBJ2-5; v_call: TRBV9; cdr3_aa: ASSVSGETQY
clone_size: -; j_call: TRBJ2-5; v_call: TRBV7-9; cdr3_aa: ASSLAASRETQY
clone_size: -; j_call: TRBJ1-1; v_call: TRBV6-5; cdr3_aa: ASSYSSGTWAF
clone_size: many; j_call: TRBJ1-1; v_call: TRBV11-3; cdr3_aa: ASSPGGATEAF
clone_size: -; j_call: TRBJ2-5; v_call: TRBV7-9; cdr3_aa: ASSGGTGRTQY
clone_size: -; j_call: TRBJ2-7; v_call: TRBV24-1; cdr3_aa: ATSDSRWGPPYEQY
clone_size: many; j_call: TRBJ2-5; v_call: TRBV28; cdr3_aa: ASNGGTGGFSETQY
clone_size: few; j_call: TRBJ1-1; v_call: TRBV5-1; cdr3_aa: ASSLTGAFEAF
clone_size: -; j_call: TRBJ1-2; v_call: TRBV6-2/TRBV6-3; cdr3_aa: ASSEGQRCGYT
clone_size: -; j_call: TRBJ2-7; v_call: TRBV6-1; cdr3_aa: ASSGLAGGFDEQY
clone_size: few; j_call: TRBJ1-1; v_call: TRBV5-1; cdr3_aa: ASSLAGPARMNTEAF
clone_size: -; j_call: TRBJ2-7; v_call: TRBV20-1; cdr3_aa: SASPGLGTYEQY
clone_size: many; j_call: TRBJ1-5; v_call: TRBV12-3/TRBV12-4; cdr3_aa: ASSFGGPDQPQH
clone_size: few; j_call: TRBJ1-1; v_call: TRBV6-1; cdr3_aa: ASGITPANTEAF
clone_size: -; j_call: TRBJ1-2; v_call: TRBV6-2/TRBV6-3; cdr3_aa: ASSYKGALNYGYT
clone_size: many; j_call: TRBJ1-2; v_call: TRBV2; cdr3_aa: ASSPRGASHGYT
clone_size: -; j_call: TRBJ2-7; v_call: TRBV11-2; cdr3_aa: ASSLAPPSYERY
clone_size: many; j_call: TRBJ1-1; v_call: TRBV20-1; cdr3_aa: SANIRGKATEAF
clone_size: few; j_call: TRBJ1-4; v_call: TRBV12-3/TRBV12-4; cdr3_aa: ASSLYPGTGEKLF
clone_size: few; j_call: TRBJ2-7; v_call: TRBV20-1; cdr3_aa: SARVGVGVVSEQY
clone_size: few; j_call: TRBJ1-2; v_call: TRBV27; cdr3_aa: ASSLLSSAGPNYGYT
clone_size: -; j_call: TRBJ2-2; v_call: TRBV5-1; cdr3_aa: ASSLPSGAANPGELF
clone_size: -; j_call: TRBJ2-5; v_call: TRBV11-2; cdr3_aa: ASNMGDWTQY
clone_size: -; j_call: TRBJ2-2; v_call: TRBV6-5; cdr3_aa: ASSYAVRGRNTGELF
clone_size: -; j_call: TRBJ1-1; v_call: TRBV5-5; cdr3_aa: ASSLEVWGSTEAF
clone_size: many; j_call: TRBJ1-2; v_call: TRBV28; cdr3_aa: ASSRTGGYYGYT
clone_size: -; j_call: TRBJ2-7; v_call: TRBV7-9; cdr3_aa: ASSPGTSGGGEQY
clone_size: few; j_call: TRBJ1-1; v_call: TRBV20-1; cdr3_aa: SAVDQNTEAF
clone_size: -; j_call: TRBJ1-5; v_call: TRBV19; cdr3_aa: ASSTLLQGNQPQH
clone_size: -; j_call: TRBJ1-4; v_call: TRBV27; cdr3_aa: ASSLLPGQVYEKLF